This TCR beta chain was sequenced in a study of beta chain features in type 1 diabetes. General study points: No resolution was reached here on whether HLA type influences TCRB rearrangement.

This clone was picked up a small number of times. Its antigen is as yet unknown. In germline, CDR1 is SGHTA, CDR2 FQGNSA. This CDR3 region has 16 residues. With 5 bases clipped from V and 8 bases from J, the junction kept 11 bases outside the gene matches. Using CD45RO/CCR7/CD25/CD127/CD95/CD27, CD4+ naive, central memory, regulatory and stem cell-like memory cells were sorted. cDNA synthesis used the whole RNA isolate, giving expressed TCRB sequences. Data came from immunoSEQ multiplex PCR; TCRdb stores just in-frame clones and leaves some out. The sample lists over 700,000 clones; 15% to 20% were seen once.

Sample: naive CD4+ T cells from blood. The clonotype was recovered from a young woman in good health. The chain links TRBV7-2 to TRBJ2-4, with 11 bases aligning to TRBD1. Here the CDR3 reads CASSQNRGQGAYIQYF. The CDR3 region has the DNA TGTGCCAGCAGCCAGAACCGAGGACAGGGGGCTTACATTCAGTACTTC.